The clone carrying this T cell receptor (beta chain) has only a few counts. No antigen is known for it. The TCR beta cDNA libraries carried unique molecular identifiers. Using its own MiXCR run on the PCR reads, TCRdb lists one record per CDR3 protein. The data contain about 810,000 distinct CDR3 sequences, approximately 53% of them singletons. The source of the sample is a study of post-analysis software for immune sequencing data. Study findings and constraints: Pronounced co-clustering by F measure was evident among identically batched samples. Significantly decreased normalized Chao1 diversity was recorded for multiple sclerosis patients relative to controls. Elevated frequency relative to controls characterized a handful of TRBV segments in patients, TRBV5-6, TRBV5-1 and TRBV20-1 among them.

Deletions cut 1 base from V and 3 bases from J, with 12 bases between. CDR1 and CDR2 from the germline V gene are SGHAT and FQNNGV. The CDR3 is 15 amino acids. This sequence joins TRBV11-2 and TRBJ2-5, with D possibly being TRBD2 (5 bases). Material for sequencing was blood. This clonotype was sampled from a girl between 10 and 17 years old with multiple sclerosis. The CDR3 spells CASSLGRLREETQYF. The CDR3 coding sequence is TGTGCCAGCAGCTTAGGGAGACTACGAGAAGAGACCCAGTACTTC.